Listed below are T cell receptor beta chains from one sample, sequenced in a study of blood T cell repertoires in COVID-19. The protocol was immunoSEQ multiplex PCR, while the TCRdb copy is restricted to in-frame clones and leaves out a portion. The sample holds around 200,000 clones, around 87% seen once. Sequenced input: peripheral blood. These receptors were collected from a woman between 18 and 29 years old who had recovered from COVID-19. Each CDR3 is given without its conserved first and last residue. D genes are given only for firm matches. Clone sizes are given selectively: once, few, many, or a class where the clone is expanded.

V | D | size | CDR3
TRBV30 | NA | NA | AWSQASQPQH
TRBV23-1 | NA | NA | ANSPGDQPQH
TRBV19 | TRBD2 | NA | ASSSEGLAAYNEQF
TRBV24-1 | NA | NA | ATSDTLGGGTGVDTGELF
TRBV30 | TRBD2 | NA | AWSSGLAGQETQY
TRBV7-2 | TRBD1 | once | ASSLLGQGSNVLT
TRBV11-3 | NA | NA | ASSPGTITSETQY
TRBV9 | NA | NA | ASSELTRVGNTEAF
TRBV10-3 | NA | NA | AISEGRQPQH
TRBV7-6 | NA | NA | ASSLGAGPNSPLH
TRBV5-1 | NA | NA | ASSLDGSGNTIY
TRBV6-1 | NA | few | ASSEFPILSSSYNSPLH
TRBV4-1 | TRBD1 | NA | ASSNNRPGGNEKLF
TRBV6-2/TRBV6-3 | NA | NA | ASSYDRPGVMNTEAF
TRBV2 | TRBD1 | NA | ASSVLQGANTGELF
TRBV12-5 | NA | NA | ASGLAPGLDTIY
TRBV7-2 | TRBD2 | NA | ASSWRGLAYYNEQF
TRBV24-1 | NA | NA | ATSGGSEAF
TRBV27 | NA | NA | ASSLSGAHNEQF
TRBV27 | TRBD1 | once | ASRQGTITNEKLF
TRBV7-9 | NA | NA | ASSFDSNYGYT
TRBV7-2 | NA | few | ASSEGNSNSPLH
TRBV5-6 | TRBD1 | NA | ASSLGENDRVAETQY
TRBV19 | NA | NA | ASSILRGGGQETQY
TRBV27 | TRBD1 | NA | ASSFQTGVGEQY
TRBV11-2 | NA | few | ASSFHGGREQY
TRBV7-8 | NA | NA | ASSRSRQTTDTQY
TRBV6-5 | NA | NA | ASSYSPGQTEAF
TRBV9 | TRBD2 | NA | ASSVTTSGRADEQF
TRBV6-5 | NA | NA | ASSYRSNRITDTQY
TRBV11-2 | NA | NA | ASSSRDDTEAF
TRBV5-6 | TRBD2 | NA | ASSLGYSGRLGGELF
TRBV9 | NA | NA | ASSTGAYGPDTQY
TRBV5-4 | TRBD2 | NA | ASSLGPELAGVEQY
TRBV6-2/TRBV6-3 | NA | NA | ASSSPGRNHNQPQH
TRBV5-1 | NA | NA | ASSLTAGNGYT
TRBV18 | NA | few | ASSPDINYGYT